Each of the 18 T cell receptor beta chains below was sequenced from the same sample in a study of tumor and adjacent non-tumor tissue in lung cancer. The template was RNA from unsorted bulk tissue. The normal lung tissue was taken more than 3 cm from the tumor edge. A modified ARM-PCR protocol with three rounds of nested PCR amplified TCRbeta. In TCRdb, the multiplex PCR reads were re-called with MiXCR into one record per CDR3 protein. The sample records some 80,000 distinct CDR3 sequences, around three quarters being singletons. The sequencing input was distant non-tumor lung tissue. Receptors originate from a woman aged 45 to 65 with non-small cell lung cancer.

This clonotype was observed a handful of times. A clone one base away is much larger, so this may be a read error. This rearrangement joins TRBV7-9 to TRBJ2-7; TRBD1 is a possible D gene (5 bases). This CDR3 comprises 14 residues. Germline V gene data show CDR1 as SEHNR and CDR2 as FQNEAQ (reference sequence). The V end lost 5 bases, the J end lost 4 bases, and 15 bases lay between the germline ends. The DNA for the CDR3 is TGTGCCAGCAGCGACCCGGAAGGGGAATACGAGCAGTACTTC. Translated, it gives CASSDPEGEYEQYF.

To note about this clonotype: The CDR3 end shows no conserved phenylalanine or tryptophan, and so a read error is likely. The limits of the CDR3 on the DNA are not certain, so only TCRdb's listed CDR3 is given. J is TRBJ2-1 and V is TRBV11-1; the table's TRBD1 call for D was not verified on the DNA. Ends included, the CDR3 has 14 residues. The germline gives CDR1 SGHAT, CDR2 FQDESV (reference sequence). The CDR3 protein is CASSLRGGRYEQFI.

As regards this clonotype: Compared with germline, one end of the junction differs, possibly owing to a read error. The rearrangement uses TRBV6-1 and TRBJ1-5; TRBD1 matches at 8 bases. Looked up from germline, CDR1 is MNHNS and CDR2 is SASEGT. The CDR3 is 13 residues long. In DNA, the CDR3 is TGTGCCAGCAGGGACAGGGTTTATCAGCCCCAGCACTTT. Translating gives CASRDRVYQPQHF.

A word on this clonotype: As the CDR3 is not closed by the conserved phenylalanine or tryptophan, this likely results from a read error. V is TRBV12-3 or TRBV12-4 and J is TRBJ2-5; TRBD1 is a possible D gene (5 bases). The CDR3 covers 14 residues. The chain's CDR3 is CTSSFRQSQETQYL. The CDR3 DNA reads as TGTACCAGCAGTTTCAGACAGTCCCAAGAGACCCAGTACCTC.

V and J are TRBV28 and TRBJ2-6; tentatively, D is TRBD2 (5 bases). Per germline, CDR1 MDHEN and CDR2 SYDVKM. CDR3 length equals 18 residues. Between the trimmed V and J ends, which lost 3 bases and 0 bases, there was a span of 15 bases. CDR3 nucleotides: TGTGCCAGCAGTTTCCGCCAGAGGGAACCCTCTGGGGCCAACGTCCTGACTTTC. It encodes CASSFRQREPSGANVLTF.

This clonotype was detected a few times. A read error may explain this, as a much larger clone is one base away. Since no conserved phenylalanine or tryptophan closes the CDR3, a read error is the likely cause. The chain has TRBV5-1 and TRBJ2-1; the D is unclear. From germline, CDR1 is SGHRS and CDR2 YFSETQ. CDR3 size: 11 residues. Between the trimmed V and J ends, which lost 2 bases and 6 bases, there was a span of 3 bases. CDR3 residues: CASSFTNEQFS. In DNA form, the CDR3 reads TGCGCCAGCAGCTTCACCAATGAGCAGTTCTCC.

CDR3 nucleotide sequence: TGTGCCAGCACTAACGTACGGGGCGAGTGCAATGGCTACACCTTC. This encodes CASTNVRGECNGYTF. V is TRBV6-2 or TRBV6-3 and J is TRBJ1-2; a possible D gene is TRBD1 (5 bases). The CDR3 is 15 amino acids. The germline gives CDR1 MNHEY, CDR2 SVGEGT. Deletions cut 7 bases from V and 6 bases from J, with 21 bases between.

This clonotype was found once. V usage is TRBV11-2 and J usage is TRBJ2-7; TRBD2 matches at 9 bases. CDR1 and CDR2 from the germline V gene are SGHAT and FQNNGV. CDR3 length equals 14 residues. The CDR3 loop is CTSSPSGTSYEQYF. In nucleotides, the CDR3 is TGTACTAGCAGTCCTAGCGGGACCAGCTACGAGCAGTACTTC.

Turning to this clonotype: Its ends do not fully match the called genes, so a read error is possible. CDR3 DNA sequence: TGTGCCAGCAGTCCGGGACAGGATAATGGATACACCTTC. Amino acids: CASSPGQDNGYTF. The V and J genes are TRBV12-3 or TRBV12-4 and TRBJ1-2, with 8 bases identical to TRBD1. The CDR3 consists of 13 residues.

Comment on this clonotype: The junction shows a germline mismatch at one end, possibly a read error. V and J are TRBV5-4 and TRBJ2-3; tentatively, D is TRBD2 (6 bases). The length of the CDR3 is 15 residues. Germline V CDR1 and CDR2: SGHNT, YYREEE (reference sequence). The CDR3 DNA reads TGTGCCAGCAGCTCAAAAATCGGAGGGACGGATACGAAGTATTTT. Amino acids: CASSSKIGGTDTKYF.

This clonotype was observed a few times. This may be a read error, as it is one base from a much larger clone. The V gene is TRBV5-6, the J gene TRBJ2-5; D remains unclear. There are 11 residues in the CDR3. Germline V gene lookup returns CDR1 SGHDT and CDR2 YYEEEE. The CDR3 sequence: CASSLSEAQYF. The CDR3 DNA reads TGTGCCAGCAGCCTTTCAGAGGCCCAGTACTTC.

The chain is built from TRBV12-3 or TRBV12-4 and TRBJ1-2; 7 nucleotides agree with TRBD1. The CDR3 is 13 residues long. The trim removed 5 bases at V and 7 bases at J, leaving 7 bases unmatched. The CDR3 bases are TGTGCCAGCAGTCCGGGGGACAGCTGTGGCTACACCTTC. Its protein product is CASSPGDSCGYTF.

Regarding this clonotype: A junction end diverges from the germline sequence, so it may reflect a read error. V gene TRBV4-1 combines with J gene TRBJ2-2; TRBD2 aligns across 14 bases. This CDR3 region has 19 residues. The germline CDR1 and CDR2 sequences are MGHRA and YSYEKL. The CDR3 sequence: CSSSQIEGTSGRNTGELFF. The CDR3 nucleotides read TGCTCCAGCAGCCAAATAGAAGGGACTAGCGGGAGGAACACCGGGGAGCTGTTTTTT.

This clonotype was seen just once. A read error may account for a junction end that differs from germline. The chain is built from TRBV14 and TRBJ2-1, with D possibly matching TRBD1 (7 bases). Germline V gene sequence: CDR1 SGHDN, CDR2 FVKESK. This CDR3 contains 20 residues. For the CDR3, the DNA is TGTGCTAGCAGCCCAAGACAGGGCCGAACTAGCCCGAGCTCCCACAATGAGCAGTTCTTC. It is translated as CASSPRQGRTSPSSHNEQFF. Variable domain in full (rest from reference TRBV14 and TRBJ2-1): EAGVTQFPSHSVIEKGQTVTLRCDPISGHDNLYWYRRVMGKEIKFLLHFVKESKQDESGMPNNRFLAERTGGTYSTLKVQPAELEDSGVYFCASSPRQGRTSPSSHNEQFFGPGTRLTVL.

Turning to this clonotype: A much bigger clone sits one base away, suggesting this may be a read error. This sequence joins TRBV6-4 and TRBJ2-2; D call uncertain. Germline CDR1 reads MRHNA; CDR2 reads SNTAGT. This CDR3 is built from 14 residues. The CDR3 bases are TGTGCCAGCAATGACTCGAAGGATACCGGGGAGCTGTTTTTT. It translates to CASNDSKDTGELFF.

A remark on this clonotype: Since no conserved phenylalanine or tryptophan closes the CDR3, a read error is the likely cause. The genes are TRBV11-2 and TRBJ2-3, with D uncertain. CDR1 and CDR2 from the germline V gene are SGHAT and FQNNGV. The CDR3 consists of 13 residues. CDR3 residues: CASSLDRADAQYI. CDR3 coding DNA: TGTGCCAGTAGCTTAGATCGGGCAGATGCGCAGTATATT.

The table lists this clonotype with a count of one. Being one base from a much bigger clone, this may be a read error. The chain has TRBV5-1 and TRBJ2-3; the match to TRBD2 covers 9 bases. The CDR3 has 15 residues. Germline V gene sequence: CDR1 SGHRS, CDR2 YFSETQ. V dropped 0 bases and J dropped 5; count of bases not matched to a gene: 4. CDR3 DNA sequence: TGCGCCAGCAGCTTGGGAGCGGGAGGCCAAGATACGCAGTATTTT. Amino acids: CASSLGAGGQDTQYF. The full variable domain, its missing parts supplied by reference TRBV5-1 and TRBJ2-3, is KAGVTQTPRYLIKTRGQQVTLSCSPISGHRSVSWYQQTPGQGLQFLFEYFSETQRNKGNFPGRFSGRQFSNSRSEMNVSTLELGDSALYLCASSLGAGGQDTQYFGPGTRLTVL.

The rearrangement links TRBV10-1 to TRBJ2-5, with D hard to call. This CDR3 has 12 amino acids. The germline V gene encodes CDR1 WNHNN and CDR2 SYGVQD (reference sequence). The CDR3 spells CARPTMIETQYF. The CDR3 bases are TGCGCTAGGCCCACCATGATAGAGACCCAGTACTTC.